Shown below are 16 T cell receptor beta chains from a single sample sequenced in a study of blood T cell repertoires in COVID-19. Profiling relied on immunoSEQ multiplex PCR, and the TCRdb table lists in-frame clones only, not all of them. Of about 250,000 clones in the sample, 86% are singletons; the top ten hold about 6%. Sequencing used peripheral blood. The receptors here all came from an elderly woman with COVID-19, enrolled during active disease.

This clone has just a few counts. This sequence joins TRBV5-1 and TRBJ2-5; 8 nucleotides align to TRBD1. V gave up 3 bases and J gave up 1 base; unmatched junction bases: 2. Germline V gene sequence: CDR1 SGHRS, CDR2 YFSETQ. The length of the CDR3 is 14 residues. CDR3 loop: CASSWGTGQETQYF. DNA of the CDR3: TGCGCCAGCAGCTGGGGGACAGGCCAAGAGACCCAGTACTTC.

This rearrangement joins TRBV6-1 to TRBJ1-2, with D maybe TRBD1 (6 bases). Per the germline V gene, CDR1 is MNHNS and CDR2 is SASEGT. The CDR3 spans 15 residues. Trimming took 0 bases from V and 7 from J, leaving 15 bases between them. In DNA, the CDR3 is TGTGCCAGCAGTGAAGCTGGGGGGGCGGTGAGTGGCTACACCTTC. This gives the protein CASSEAGGAVSGYTF.

The chain couples TRBV7-2 to TRBJ1-5, with 8 positions matching TRBD1. V was clipped by 6 bases and J by 1 base; unmatched bases: 8. The CDR3 length is 16 residues. The germline gives CDR1 SGHTA, CDR2 FQGNSA. The CDR3 reads CASSYQTGESNQPQHF. CDR3 in DNA: TGTGCCAGCAGTTATCAGACAGGGGAAAGCAATCAGCCCCAGCATTTT. Full variable domain (missing parts from reference TRBV7-2 and TRBJ1-5): GAGVSQSPSNKVTEKGKDVELRCDPISGHTALYWYRQSLGQGLEFLIYFQGNSAPDKSGLPSDRFSAERTGGSVSTLTIQRTQQEDSAVYLCASSYQTGESNQPQHFGDGTRLSIL.

V gene TRBV4-1 combines with J gene TRBJ2-7, with 9 bases identical to TRBD2. CDR3 size: 15 residues. With 1 base clipped from V and 4 bases from J, the junction kept 5 bases outside the gene matches. CDR1 and CDR2 (germline): MGHRA, YSYEKL. CDR3 bases: TGCGCCAGCAGCCAAGCGTCTAGCGGGGAGTACGAGCAGTACTTC. It specifies CASSQASSGEYEQYF.

The chain links TRBV27 to TRBJ2-5; 14 bases map to TRBD2. The CDR3 extends over 15 amino acids. The germline CDR1 and CDR2 sequences are MNHEY and SMNVEV (reference sequence). Losses at the gene ends were 5 bases for V and 3 bases for J; bases not matched to a gene: 2. The CDR3 is CASSPTSGGEETQYF. CDR3 sequence (DNA): TGTGCCAGCAGTCCGACTAGCGGGGGGGAAGAGACCCAGTACTTC.

This rearrangement joins TRBV7-8 to TRBJ2-2; 7 bases map to TRBD1. Unmatched junction bases numbered 9, after V lost 6 bases and J lost 2 bases. From germline, CDR1 is SGHVS and CDR2 FQNEAQ. This CDR3 region has 16 residues. The CDR3 bases are TGTGCCAGCAGAATCCGGGACAGACGAAACACCGGGGAGCTGTTTTTT. Its protein is CASRIRDRRNTGELFF.

In its sample, this clone was seen a few times. The CDR3 DNA reads TGTGCCAGCTCACCACTGGGACAGACCTATGGCTACACCTTC. This translates into CASSPLGQTYGYTF. The gene calls are TRBV18 and TRBJ1-2, with TRBD1 identical over 7 bases. The V gene's germline CDR1 is KGHSH and CDR2 LQKENI. The ends lost 1 base at V and 4 bases at J; junction bases unmatched: 3. The CDR3 runs to 14 residues.

The V and J genes are TRBV4-2 and TRBJ1-3; TRBD1 matches 7 bases. CDR1 is LGHNA and CDR2 is YNFKEQ in the germline V gene. This CDR3 spans 16 amino acids. V was clipped by 5 bases and J by 0 bases; unmatched bases: 7. The CDR3 DNA is TGTGCCAGCAGCGTTGCCAGGGGGAGCTCTGGAAACACCATATATTTT. The encoded protein is CASSVARGSSGNTIYF.

The chain combines TRBV19 with TRBJ2-6, with a weak D call TRBD2 (5 bases). CDR3 size: 15 residues. From germline, CDR1 is LNHDA and CDR2 SQIVND (reference sequence). The V gene lost 3 bases and the J gene lost 1 base, with 7 bases spanning the gap. CDR3 sequence (DNA): TGTGCCAGTAGTATCCCGGGGTCTGGGGCCAACGTCCTGACTTTC. Amino acid sequence: CASSIPGSGANVLTF. Based on the CDR3 plus reference TRBV19 and TRBJ2-6, the full variable domain is DGGITQSPKYLFRKEGQNVTLSCEQNLNHDAMYWYRQDPGQGLRLIYYSQIVNDFQKGDIAEGYSVSREKKESFPLTVTSAQKNPTAFYLCASSIPGSGANVLTFGAGSRLTVL.

The J gene is TRBJ1-1, the V gene TRBV6-5; D may be TRBD1 (6 bases). The CDR3 totals 13 residues. The V end lost 7 bases, the J end lost 11 bases, and 20 bases lay between the germline ends. Germline CDR1 MNHEY, CDR2 SVGAGI. The CDR3 DNA sequence: TGTGCCAGCATTGCCGGGACAAGGGTACACGCTTTCTTT. The encoded protein is CASIAGTRVHAFF.

The gene calls are TRBV5-1 and TRBJ2-3; D might be TRBD2 (7 bases). CDR3 length: 14 amino acids. Trimming took off 4 bases at V and 0 bases at J, with 9 bases between the two ends. In germline, CDR1 is SGHRS, CDR2 YFSETQ. CDR3 in amino acids: CASSAGASTDTQYF. CDR3 bases: TGCGCCAGCAGCGCGGGGGCTAGCACAGATACGCAGTATTTT.

This chain uses TRBV7-2 with TRBJ2-1; weak D call: TRBD1 (5 bases). Germline V gene lookup returns CDR1 SGHTA and CDR2 FQGNSA. The CDR3 is 16 residues long. The ends were cut back, 3 bases at V and 0 bases at J, with 12 bases in the middle. The CDR3 loop is CASSFGGASSYNEQFF. For the CDR3, the DNA is TGTGCCAGCAGCTTTGGTGGGGCCAGCTCCTACAATGAGCAGTTCTTC.

The rearrangement uses TRBV6-1 and TRBJ1-2; 7 nucleotides agree with TRBD1. The CDR3 totals 16 residues. With 3 bases clipped from V and 0 bases from J, the junction kept 7 bases outside the gene matches. The germline V gene encodes CDR1 MNHNS and CDR2 SASEGT. The CDR3 reads CASSDTGVRANYGYTF. DNA for the CDR3: TGTGCCAGCAGTGACACAGGGGTAAGAGCTAACTATGGCTACACCTTC.

This chain links TRBV11-3 with TRBJ1-5, with TRBD1 identical over 11 bases. Unmatched junction bases numbered 1, after V lost 1 base and J lost 11 bases. This CDR3 is 13 amino acids long. CDR1 is SGHNT and CDR2 is YENEEA in the germline V gene. CDR3 sequence (DNA): TGTGCCAGCAGCTTAGGGGGACAGGGGGCCCAGCATTTT. Encoded protein: CASSLGGQGAQHF.

This chain joins TRBV19 and TRBJ2-2; 9 positions agree with TRBD2. The CDR3 has 15 residues. CDR1 is LNHDA, CDR2 SQIVND, per germline (reference sequence). Trimming removed 6 bases from V and 0 bases from J; junction bases left unmatched: 2. The CDR3 nucleotides read TGTGCCAGTAGCCCTAGCGGGGCGAACACCGGGGAGCTGTTTTTT. Encoded protein: CASSPSGANTGELFF.

The chain joins TRBV3-1 (or the pseudogene TRBV3-2) to TRBJ2-2; 10 nucleotides line up with TRBD2. The trim removed 1 base at V and 11 bases at J, leaving 7 bases unmatched. CDR1 and CDR2 (germline): LGHDT, YNNKEL (reference sequence). CDR3 length equals 15 residues. CDR3 residues: CASSQVTLAGRELFF. CDR3 nucleotide sequence: TGTGCCAGCAGCCAAGTAACACTAGCGGGGCGAGAGCTGTTTTTT.